This TCR beta chain was obtained from a study of cytomegalovirus exposure and HLA in healthy donors. Study results and caveats: The authors reported that TCR beta sequences could predict HLA-A and HLA-B alleles. These predictions were accurate for most subjects in the first cohort. Later, an analysis showed that TCR beta chains associated with HLA were more clonally expanded than others that were equally common.

PCR used 60 Vbeta primers and 13 Jbeta primers. Assay: immunoSEQ multiplex PCR; the TCRdb copy retains only in-frame clones and omits some. The table shows 150,000 to 200,000 clones, with almost 80% occurring only once. About this clone itself: Its antigen is not known.

CDR3 length equals 15 residues. Germline assignment: CDR1 SGHTA and CDR2 FQGNSA. V trimming: 6 bases; J trimming: 0 bases; junction bases outside the gene matches: 4. The sequencing input was PBMCs. The rearrangement joins TRBV7-2 to TRBJ1-4, with TRBD1 matching over 7 bases. This clonotype was obtained from a woman between 50 and 59 years old in good health and CMV-seronegative. CDR3 sequence reads: CASRRDSATNEKLFF. CDR3 in DNA: TGTGCCAGCAGACGGGACAGCGCAACTAATGAAAAACTGTTTTTT. Full variable domain (missing parts from reference TRBV7-2 and TRBJ1-4): GAGVSQSPSNKVTEKGKDVELRCDPISGHTALYWYRQSLGQGLEFLIYFQGNSAPDKSGLPSDRFSAERTGGSVSTLTIQRTQQEDSAVYLCASRRDSATNEKLFFGSGTQLSVL.